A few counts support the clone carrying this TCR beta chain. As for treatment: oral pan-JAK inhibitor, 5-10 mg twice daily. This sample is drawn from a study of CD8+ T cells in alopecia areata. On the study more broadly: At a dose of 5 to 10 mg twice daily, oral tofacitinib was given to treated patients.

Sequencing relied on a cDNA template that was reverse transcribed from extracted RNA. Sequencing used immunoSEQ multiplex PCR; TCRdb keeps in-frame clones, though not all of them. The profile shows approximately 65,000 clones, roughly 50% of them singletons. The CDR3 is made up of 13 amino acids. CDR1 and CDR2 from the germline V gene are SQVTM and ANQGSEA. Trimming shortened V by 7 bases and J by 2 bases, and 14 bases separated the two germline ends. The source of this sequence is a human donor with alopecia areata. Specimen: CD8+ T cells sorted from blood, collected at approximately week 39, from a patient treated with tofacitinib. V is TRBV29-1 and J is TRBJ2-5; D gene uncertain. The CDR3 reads CSARVALQETQYF. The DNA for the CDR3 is TGCAGCGCCCGTGTGGCCTTACAAGAGACCCAGTACTTC.